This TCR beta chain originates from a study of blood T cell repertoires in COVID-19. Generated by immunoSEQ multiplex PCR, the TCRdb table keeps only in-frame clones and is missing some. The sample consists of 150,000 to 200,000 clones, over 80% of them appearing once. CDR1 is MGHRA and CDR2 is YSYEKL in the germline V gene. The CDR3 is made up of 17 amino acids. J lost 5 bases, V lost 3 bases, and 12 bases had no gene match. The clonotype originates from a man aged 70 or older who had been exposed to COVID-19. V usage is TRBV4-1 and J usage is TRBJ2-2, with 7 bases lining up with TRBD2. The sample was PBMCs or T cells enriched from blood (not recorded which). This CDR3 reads CASSQASGTGRTGELFF. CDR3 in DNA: TGCGCCAGCAGCCAGGCTTCCGGGACCGGGAGGACCGGGGAGCTGTTTTTT.